This entry features one TCR beta chain sequence. The data were obtained in a study of blood T cell repertoires in COVID-19. The V gene's germline CDR1 is SGHNT and CDR2 YENEEA. V lost 4 bases to trimming and J lost 7 bases; unmatched junction nucleotides: 13. CDR3 length equals 17 residues. The data were produced by immunoSEQ multiplex PCR, yet TCRdb's version contains in-frame clones alone and is incomplete. The sample shows approximately 120,000 clones, 84% of them seen only once. This receptor was obtained from a human donor in a cohort sampled during active COVID-19. Sequencing was done on a sample of peripheral blood. The chain uses TRBV11-3 and TRBJ1-5; 10 bases are a match to TRBD1. Written as DNA, the CDR3 is TGTGCCAGCAGCTCCCCAGAGGGACAGGGGTTAGAGCAGCCCCAGCATTTT. Protein: CASSSPEGQGLEQPQHF.